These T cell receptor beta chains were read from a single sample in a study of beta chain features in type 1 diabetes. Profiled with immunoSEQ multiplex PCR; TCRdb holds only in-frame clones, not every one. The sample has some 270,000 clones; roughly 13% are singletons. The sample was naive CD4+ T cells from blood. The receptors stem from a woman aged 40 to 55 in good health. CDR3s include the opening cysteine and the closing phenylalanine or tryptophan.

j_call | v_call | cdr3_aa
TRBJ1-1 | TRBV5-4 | CASSFRDRYAEAFF
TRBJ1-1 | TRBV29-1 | CSGARGLRAFF
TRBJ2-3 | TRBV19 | CASSMAPSGVFTDTQYF
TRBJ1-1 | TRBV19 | CASSPGHGQNTEAFF
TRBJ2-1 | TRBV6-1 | CASSEVLRNVNEQFF
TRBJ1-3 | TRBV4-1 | CASSPLPGAVGNTIYF
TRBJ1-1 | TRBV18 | CASSQGAIQDTEAFF
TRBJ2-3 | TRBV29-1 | CSAHMGAAGPTDTQYF
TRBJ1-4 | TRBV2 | CASFRDSYEKLFF
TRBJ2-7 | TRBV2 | CASMGQLSYEQYF
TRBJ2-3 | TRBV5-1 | CASSPAGFTDTQYF
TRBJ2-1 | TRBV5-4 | CASRQRGGHNEQFF
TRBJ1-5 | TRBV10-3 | CATRGQGNQPQHF
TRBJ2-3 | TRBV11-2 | CASRFGLADTQYF
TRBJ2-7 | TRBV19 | CASSTPLSPGLAGKYEQYF
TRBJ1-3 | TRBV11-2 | CASSLLPGNTIYF
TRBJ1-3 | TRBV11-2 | CASSKEGASGNTIYF
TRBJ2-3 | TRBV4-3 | CASSPLGGPSGQYF
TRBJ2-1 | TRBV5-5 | CASSPGTGNNEQFF
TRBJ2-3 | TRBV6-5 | CASSRRQSSTDTQYF